The 24 T cell receptor beta chains in this list originate from one sample, sequenced in a study of blood T cell repertoires in COVID-19 (dated by TCRdb to 2020 to 2021). To prepare the library, the immunoSEQ multiplex PCR assay was applied. TCRdb took over this immuneACCESS table, retaining in-frame rearrangements with V and J assigned. Such tables are incomplete; in checked studies, under half of the missing clones stem from an unresolved V gene, and the remainder is unexplained. This sample is represented by 390,000 or so clones; less than 90% of them were singletons. About 5.4% of the sample belongs to the ten largest clones. Sequencing used PBMCs or T cells enriched from blood (not recorded which). The source is a woman between 50 and 59 years old who had recovered from COVID-19.

The chain links TRBV19 to TRBJ1-2; maybe TRBD1 (6 bases). The length of the CDR3 is 15 residues. V shed 6 bases and J shed 8 bases, with 22 bases lying between them. Germline lookup yields CDR1 LNHDA and CDR2 SQIVND (reference sequence). DNA for the CDR3: TGTGCCAGTAGCCTGGGAGCAGGGGTGACTAGCGGCTACACCTTC. This encodes CASSLGAGVTSGYTF.

The sample holds one count of this clone. The rearrangement links TRBV5-4 to TRBJ2-7; 9 nucleotides agree with TRBD2. Germline lookup yields CDR1 SGHNT and CDR2 YYREEE (reference sequence). After removal of 0 bases from V and 4 bases from J, the junction contained 2 bases not matched to a gene. The CDR3 consists of 14 residues. The CDR3 protein is CASSLVSGSYEQYF. CDR3 nucleotide sequence: TGTGCCAGCAGCTTGGTTAGCGGGAGTTACGAGCAGTACTTC.

The chain combines TRBV6-5 with TRBJ2-7; D remains unclear. The CDR3 contains 10 residues. The germline V and J ends were trimmed by 9 bases and 2 bases, with 5 bases remaining between them. The germline CDR1 and CDR2 sequences are MNHEY and SVGAGI. The CDR3 is CASNTYEQYF. The CDR3, as DNA: TGTGCCAGTAACACCTACGAGCAGTACTTC.

The chain links TRBV5-1 to TRBJ1-2, with D perhaps TRBD1 (5 bases). Trimming stripped 0 bases from V and 3 bases from J, with 9 bases between. The germline V gene has CDR1 SGHRS and CDR2 YFSETQ. The CDR3 covers 14 residues. This CDR3 is CASSLEGRDYGYTF. CDR3 in DNA: TGCGCCAGCAGCTTGGAGGGCAGGGACTATGGCTACACCTTC.

V and J are TRBV9 and TRBJ2-5, with 12 bases identical to TRBD2. Germline loops: CDR1 SGDLS, CDR2 YYNGEE. This CDR3 comprises 16 residues. V lost 3 bases to trimming and J lost 2 bases; unmatched junction nucleotides: 5. CDR3 sequence reads: CASSALLAGGQETQYF. CDR3 nucleotides: TGTGCCAGCAGCGCGTTACTAGCGGGAGGACAAGAGACCCAGTACTTC.

In regard to this clone: Other DNA sequences in this specimen translate into the identical CDR3. The rearrangement joins TRBV19 to TRBJ1-2; 7 bases align to TRBD1. Germline V gives CDR1 LNHDA, CDR2 SQIVND (reference sequence). The V gene end was trimmed by 5 bases and the J gene end by 1 base; junction bases not matched to a gene: 1. The CDR3 loop spans 13 amino acids. This CDR3 reads CASSPGGNYGYTF. CDR3 DNA: TGTGCCAGTAGTCCAGGGGGTAACTATGGCTACACCTTC.

This clone was seen a single time. The V and J genes are TRBV7-2 and TRBJ1-1, with D perhaps TRBD1 (5 bases). Germline CDR1 is SGHTA and CDR2 is FQGNSA. CDR3 length equals 16 residues. V was cut by 4 bases and J by 0 bases, with 15 bases left in between. This chain's CDR3 is CASSSDKRNVNTEAFF. CDR3 DNA: TGTGCCAGCAGCTCGGACAAGAGGAACGTGAACACTGAAGCTTTCTTT. The entire variable domain, with the rest obtained from reference TRBV7-2 and TRBJ1-1, is as follows: GAGVSQSPSNKVTEKGKDVELRCDPISGHTALYWYRQSLGQGLEFLIYFQGNSAPDKSGLPSDRFSAERTGGSVSTLTIQRTQQEDSAVYLCASSSDKRNVNTEAFFGQGTRLTVV.

The CDR3 sequence: CASSQDRLAGGELFF. CDR3 bases: TGCGCCAGCAGCCAAGATCGGTTAGCGGGGGGGGAGCTGTTTTTT. The V and J genes are TRBV4-3 and TRBJ2-2, with 8 bases that match TRBD2. The trim removed 0 bases at V and 8 bases at J, leaving 5 bases unmatched. CDR3 length: 15 amino acids. The germline CDR1 and CDR2 sequences are LGHNA and YSLEER.

In regard to this clone: At the DNA level, this CDR3 is encoded by other sequences in the same sample as well. The genes are TRBV9 and TRBJ1-2; D is unresolved. There are 14 residues in the CDR3. V was shortened by 0 bases and J by 4 bases, with 10 bases between the two germline ends. Germline V gene lookup returns CDR1 SGDLS and CDR2 YYNGEE. The CDR3 nucleotides read TGTGCCAGCAGCGTAGCTACGGGTGTCTATGGCTACACCTTC. It codes for CASSVATGVYGYTF.

This clone was detected a few times. The chain uses TRBV7-9 and TRBJ1-6; tentatively, D is TRBD1 (5 bases). In germline, CDR1 is SEHNR, CDR2 FQNEAQ (reference sequence). The CDR3 sequence is 14 residues long. Trimming shortened V by 6 bases and J by 7 bases, and 13 bases separated the two germline ends. For the CDR3, the DNA is TGTGCCAGCAGAGCAGGGAACGGCAATTCACCCCTCCACTTT. As protein: CASRAGNGNSPLHF.

This clone was seen a single time. Other DNA sequences in this sample translate to the same CDR3. The chain has TRBV6-5 and TRBJ1-1, with 8 bases matching TRBD1. Trimming cost V 5 bases and J 5 bases; bases outside gene matches: 7. Germline CDR1 is MNHEY and CDR2 is SVGAGI. The CDR3 has 14 residues. The CDR3 DNA reads as TGTGCCAGCAGTCCAAGGACAGGGTGGACTGAAGCTTTCTTT. Protein product: CASSPRTGWTEAFF.

The chain uses TRBV5-1 and TRBJ1-2; D is possibly TRBD1 (5 bases). The CDR3 is made up of 15 amino acids. The germline CDR1 and CDR2 sequences are SGHRS and YFSETQ. Deletions cut 3 bases from V and 1 base from J, with 13 bases between. CDR3 nucleotide sequence: TGCGCCAGCAGCTCCCAGACAGCTTATAACTATGGCTACACCTTC. Its translation is CASSSQTAYNYGYTF.

The table lists this clone with a count of one. This rearrangement joins TRBV19 to TRBJ2-3; D is perhaps TRBD2 (6 bases). The CDR3 contains 15 residues. Germline loops: CDR1 LNHDA, CDR2 SQIVND (reference sequence). Trimming pared 6 bases from V and 6 bases from J, leaving 19 bases between. Written as DNA, the CDR3 is TGTGCCAGTAGCCACGCCGGGAGTTTGGCGGATACGCAGTATTTT. It yields the protein CASSHAGSLADTQYF.

The rearrangement links TRBV12-5 to TRBJ2-7; the D gene is possibly TRBD1 (5 bases). The CDR3 covers 14 residues. The V end was cut by 9 bases, the J end by 0 bases, with 15 bases between. The germline gives CDR1 LGHNT, CDR2 FRNRAP. The CDR3 sequence is CARAETGASYEQYF. DNA of the CDR3: TGTGCTAGGGCCGAAACAGGTGCCTCCTACGAGCAGTACTTC. Using reference TRBV12-5 and TRBJ2-7 for the parts outside the CDR3, the full variable domain is DARVTQTPRHKVTEMGQEVTMRCQPILGHNTVFWYRQTMMQGLELLAYFRNRAPLDDSGMPKDRFSAEMPDATLATLKIQPSEPRDSAVYFCARAETGASYEQYFGPGTRLTVT.

The gene calls are TRBV2 and TRBJ2-1; 10 bases match TRBD1. Trimming at V came to 9 bases and at J to 6 bases, leaving 5 bases not matched to a gene. Looked up from germline, CDR1 is SNHLY and CDR2 is FYNNEI. The CDR3 loop spans 13 amino acids. The CDR3 protein is CASRDRGGNEQFF. The CDR3 nucleotides are TGTGCCAGTAGGGACAGGGGAGGCAATGAGCAGTTCTTC. Full variable domain (rest looked up from reference TRBV2 and TRBJ2-1): EPEVTQTPSHQVTQMGQEVILRCVPISNHLYFYWYRQILGQKVEFLVSFYNNEISEKSEIFDDQFSVERPDGSNFTLKIRSTKLEDSAMYFCASRDRGGNEQFFGPGTRLTVL.

This rearrangement joins TRBV7-3 to TRBJ2-1, with 8 bases matching TRBD2. The germline CDR1 and CDR2 sequences are SGHTA and FQGTGA. With 5 bases clipped from V and 0 bases from J, the junction kept 3 bases outside the gene matches. CDR3 length: 15 amino acids. Written as DNA, the CDR3 is TGTGCCAGCAGCCCGGGGGGGAGCTCCTACAATGAGCAGTTCTTC. This gives the protein CASSPGGSSYNEQFF.

The chain uses TRBV18 and TRBJ1-4, with 8 bases lining up with TRBD1. The CDR3 spans 15 residues. The V segment lost 4 bases and the J segment 5 bases; nucleotides outside the gene matches: 6. Germline V gene data show CDR1 as KGHSH and CDR2 as LQKENI. CDR3 DNA: TGTGCCAGCTCACGACGGACAGGGAAAAATGAAAAACTGTTTTTT. It translates to CASSRRTGKNEKLFF.

This chain connects TRBV5-5 to TRBJ2-6; D perhaps matches TRBD2 (7 bases). Germline CDR1 and CDR2: SGHKS and YYEKEE (reference sequence). V shed 4 bases and J shed 0 bases, with 20 bases lying between them. The CDR3 has 19 residues. CDR3 bases: TGTGCCAGCAGCCGGCGGGGGACAACCTCAATCTCTGGGGCCAACGTCCTGACTTTC. This encodes CASSRRGTTSISGANVLTF.

The gene calls are TRBV11-3 and TRBJ2-7; TRBD1 agrees at 9 bases. This CDR3 contains 20 residues. V dropped 1 base and J dropped 0; count of bases not matched to a gene: 16. Germline assignment: CDR1 SGHNT and CDR2 YENEEA. CDR3 nucleotide sequence: TGTGCCAGCAGCTTAGGAGGAGGGGGACAGGGAAGAGTGGGCTCCTACGAGCAGTACTTC. Its translation: CASSLGGGGQGRVGSYEQYF.

The chain employs TRBV2 and TRBJ2-3; D is uncertain. Trimming shortened V by 1 base and J by 1 base, and 12 bases separated the two germline ends. This CDR3 is built from 16 residues. Germline CDR1 reads SNHLY; CDR2 reads FYNNEI. The CDR3 protein is CASSEEVVVGTDTQYF. CDR3 in DNA: TGTGCCAGCAGTGAAGAAGTAGTGGTAGGCACAGATACGCAGTATTTT.

This rearrangement joins TRBV4-3 to TRBJ2-4, with 7 bases identical to TRBD2. The J segment lost 0 bases and the V segment lost 0 bases, leaving 8 bases of the junction unmatched. Looked up from germline, CDR1 is LGHNA and CDR2 is YSLEER. The CDR3 extends over 18 amino acids. CDR3 nucleotides: TGCGCCAGCAGCCAAGATGGGCCTAGCGGTCTAGCCAAAAACATTCAGTACTTC. Its translation is CASSQDGPSGLAKNIQYF.

The genes are TRBV13 and TRBJ1-2; 7 bases align to TRBD1. The V gene end was trimmed by 5 bases and the J gene end by 4 bases; junction bases not matched to a gene: 16. The CDR3 length is 17 residues. From germline, CDR1 is PRHDT and CDR2 FYEKMQ (reference sequence). The CDR3 nucleotides are TGTGCCAGCAGCCCCACATCCGGGACAGCAACCGTCTATGGCTACACCTTC. Amino acids: CASSPTSGTATVYGYTF. The full variable domain, rest sourced from reference TRBV13 and TRBJ1-2, is AAGVIQSPRHLIKEKRETATLKCYPIPRHDTVYWYQQGPGQDPQFLISFYEKMQSDKGSIPDRFSAQQFSDYHSELNMSSLELGDSALYFCASSPTSGTATVYGYTFGSGTRLTVV.

This clone was seen only once. V gene TRBV5-1 combines with J gene TRBJ2-7; no definite D call. V was trimmed by 0 bases and J by 0 bases, leaving 10 bases between them. Germline lookup yields CDR1 SGHRS and CDR2 YFSETQ. The CDR3 runs 15 residues. The CDR3 DNA sequence: TGCGCCAGCAGCTTGGGAGGCGCTGGCTCCTACGAGCAGTACTTC. Amino acid sequence: CASSLGGAGSYEQYF.

The table lists this clone with a few counts. The chain recombines TRBV19 with TRBJ1-2; 10 nucleotides line up with TRBD1. Looked up from germline, CDR1 is LNHDA and CDR2 is SQIVND (reference sequence). This CDR3 has 14 amino acids. The V gene end was trimmed by 5 bases and the J gene end by 4 bases; junction bases not matched to a gene: 4. The chain's CDR3 is CASSLGTGVYGYTF. CDR3 nucleotide sequence: TGTGCCAGTAGTCTAGGGACAGGGGTCTATGGCTACACCTTC.